This T cell receptor (beta chain) was found in a study of a mutant IDH1 vaccine in newly diagnosed glioma. V lost 2 bases and J lost 0, with 20 bases in between. There are 20 residues in the CDR3. Germline CDR1 is KGHSH and CDR2 is LQKENI. The time point: week 47, end of study. A 20-mer mutant IDH1 peptide at 300 ug was injected subcutaneously with topical imiquimod. Notes on this clone: Its antigen is not known.

Repertoires were generated with immunoSEQ multiplex PCR, while TCRdb's copy carries only in-frame clones and drops some. The sample yields 30,000 or so clones, 65% to 85% seen once. The sequencing used PBMCs, collected from a glioma patient whose treatment included an IDH1 peptide vaccine. The rearrangement uses TRBV18 and TRBJ2-6; D is perhaps TRBD1 (6 bases). The receptor's source is a man younger than 45 with glioma. As DNA, the CDR3 is TGTGCCAGCTCACCAGTGAGGTCCCGGACAGAAAGCTCTGGGGCCAACGTCCTGACTTTC. Its translation: CASSPVRSRTESSGANVLTF.